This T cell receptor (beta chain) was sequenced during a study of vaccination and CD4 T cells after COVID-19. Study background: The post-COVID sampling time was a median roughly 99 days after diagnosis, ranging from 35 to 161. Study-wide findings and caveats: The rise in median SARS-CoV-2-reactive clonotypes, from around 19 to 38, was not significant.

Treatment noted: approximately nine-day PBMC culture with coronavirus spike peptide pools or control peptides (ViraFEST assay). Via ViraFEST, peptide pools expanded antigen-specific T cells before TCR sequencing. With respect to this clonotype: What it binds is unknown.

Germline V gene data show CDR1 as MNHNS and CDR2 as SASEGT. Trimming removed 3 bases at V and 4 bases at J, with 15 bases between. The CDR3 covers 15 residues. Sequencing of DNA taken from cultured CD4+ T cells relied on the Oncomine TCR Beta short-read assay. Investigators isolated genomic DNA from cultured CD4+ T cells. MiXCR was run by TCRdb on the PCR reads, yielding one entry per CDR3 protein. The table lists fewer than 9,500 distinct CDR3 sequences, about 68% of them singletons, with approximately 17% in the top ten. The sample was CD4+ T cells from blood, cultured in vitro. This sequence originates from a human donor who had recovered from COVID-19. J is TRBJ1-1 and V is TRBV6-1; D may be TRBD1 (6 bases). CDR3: CASSDGTRGGTEAFF. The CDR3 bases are TGTGCCAGCAGTGATGGAACGAGAGGGGGCACTGAAGCTTTCTTT.